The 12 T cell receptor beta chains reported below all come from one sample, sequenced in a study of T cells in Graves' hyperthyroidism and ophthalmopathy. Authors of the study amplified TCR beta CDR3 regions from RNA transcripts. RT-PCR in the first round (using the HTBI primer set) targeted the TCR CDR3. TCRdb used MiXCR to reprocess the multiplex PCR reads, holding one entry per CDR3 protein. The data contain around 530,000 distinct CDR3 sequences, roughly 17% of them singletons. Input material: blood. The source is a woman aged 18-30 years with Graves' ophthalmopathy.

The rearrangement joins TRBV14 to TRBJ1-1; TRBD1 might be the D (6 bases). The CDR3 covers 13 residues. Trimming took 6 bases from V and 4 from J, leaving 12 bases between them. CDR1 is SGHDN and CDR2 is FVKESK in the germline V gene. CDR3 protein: CASRPTGFTEAFF. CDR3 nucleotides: TGTGCCAGCAGGCCCACAGGGTTCACTGAAGCTTTCTTT.

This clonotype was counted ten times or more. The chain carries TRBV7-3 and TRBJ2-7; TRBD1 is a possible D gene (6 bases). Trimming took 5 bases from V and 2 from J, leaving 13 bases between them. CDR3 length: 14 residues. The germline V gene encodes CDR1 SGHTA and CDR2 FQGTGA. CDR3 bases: TGTGCCAGCAGCCCACCGGACAGTCCCTACGAGCAGTACTTC. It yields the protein CASSPPDSPYEQYF.

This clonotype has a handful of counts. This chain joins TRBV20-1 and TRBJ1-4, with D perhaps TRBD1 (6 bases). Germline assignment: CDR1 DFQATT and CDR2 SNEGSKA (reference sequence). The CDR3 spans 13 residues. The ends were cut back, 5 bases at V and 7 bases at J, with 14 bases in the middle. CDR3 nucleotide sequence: TGCAGTGCTCTGGGAGGGGGTGGTGAAAAACTGTTTTTT. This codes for CSALGGGGEKLFF.

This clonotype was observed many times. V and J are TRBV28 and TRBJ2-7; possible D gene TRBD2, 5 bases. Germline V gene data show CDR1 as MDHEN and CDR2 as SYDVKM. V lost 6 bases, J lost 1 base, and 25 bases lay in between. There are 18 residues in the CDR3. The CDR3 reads CASSHVGGQAPLSYEQYF. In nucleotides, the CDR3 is TGTGCCAGCAGCCACGTAGGAGGCCAGGCGCCCCTTTCCTACGAGCAGTACTTC.

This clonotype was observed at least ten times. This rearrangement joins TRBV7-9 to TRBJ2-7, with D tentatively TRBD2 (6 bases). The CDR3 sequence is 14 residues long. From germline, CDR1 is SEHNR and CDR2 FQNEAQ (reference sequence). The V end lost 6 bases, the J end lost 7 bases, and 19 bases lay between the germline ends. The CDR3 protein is CASSIRGTQREQYF. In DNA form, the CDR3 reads TGTGCCAGCAGTATTCGAGGGACTCAGAGGGAGCAGTACTTC.

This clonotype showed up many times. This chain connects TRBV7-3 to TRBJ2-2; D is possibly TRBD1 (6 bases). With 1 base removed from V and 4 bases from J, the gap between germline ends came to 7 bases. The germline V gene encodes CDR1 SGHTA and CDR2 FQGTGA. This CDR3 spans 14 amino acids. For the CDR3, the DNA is TGTGCCAGCAGCTTAATGGACAGCACCGGGGAGCTGTTTTTT. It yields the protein CASSLMDSTGELFF.

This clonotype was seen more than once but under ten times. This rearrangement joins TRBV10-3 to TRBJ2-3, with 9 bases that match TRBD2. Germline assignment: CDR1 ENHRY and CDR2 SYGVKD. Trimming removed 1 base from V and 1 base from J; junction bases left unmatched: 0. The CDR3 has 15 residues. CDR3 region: CAISELAGGTDTQYF. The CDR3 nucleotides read TGTGCCATCAGTGAGTTAGCGGGAGGCACAGATACGCAGTATTTT.

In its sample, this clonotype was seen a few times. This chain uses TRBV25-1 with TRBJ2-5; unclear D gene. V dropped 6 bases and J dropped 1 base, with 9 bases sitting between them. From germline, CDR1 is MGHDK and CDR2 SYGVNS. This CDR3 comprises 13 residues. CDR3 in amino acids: CASSIKFQETQYF. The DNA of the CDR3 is TGTGCCAGCAGCATTAAGTTCCAAGAGACCCAGTACTTC.

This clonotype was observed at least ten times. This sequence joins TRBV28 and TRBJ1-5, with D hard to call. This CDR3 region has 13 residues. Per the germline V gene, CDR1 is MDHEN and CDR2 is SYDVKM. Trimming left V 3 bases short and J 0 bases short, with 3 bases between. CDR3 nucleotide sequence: TGTGCCAGCAGTTTTTATAGCAATCAGCCCCAGCATTTT. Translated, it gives CASSFYSNQPQHF.

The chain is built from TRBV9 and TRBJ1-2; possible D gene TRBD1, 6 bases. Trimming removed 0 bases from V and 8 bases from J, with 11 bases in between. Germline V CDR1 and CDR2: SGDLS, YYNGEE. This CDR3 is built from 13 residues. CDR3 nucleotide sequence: TGTGCCAGCAGCGTAGGTCAGGGGAAAGGCTACACCTTC. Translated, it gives CASSVGQGKGYTF.

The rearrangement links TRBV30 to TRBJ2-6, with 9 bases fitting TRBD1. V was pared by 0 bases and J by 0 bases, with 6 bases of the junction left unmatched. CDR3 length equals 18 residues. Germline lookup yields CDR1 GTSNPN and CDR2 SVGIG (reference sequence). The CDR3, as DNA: TGTGCCTGGAGTGTACCGACAGGGGGGGCCTCTGGGGCCAACGTCCTGACTTTC. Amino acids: CAWSVPTGGASGANVLTF. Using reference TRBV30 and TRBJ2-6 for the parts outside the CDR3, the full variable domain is SQTIHQWPATLVQPVGSPLSLECTVEGTSNPNLYWYRQAAGRGLQLLFYSVGIGQISSEVPQNLSASRPQDRQFILSSKKLLLSDSGFYLCAWSVPTGGASGANVLTFGAGSRLTVL.

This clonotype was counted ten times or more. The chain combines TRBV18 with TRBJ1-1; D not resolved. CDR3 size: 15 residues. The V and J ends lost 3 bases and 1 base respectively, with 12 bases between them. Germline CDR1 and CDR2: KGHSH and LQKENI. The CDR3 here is CASSPDLVKNTEAFF. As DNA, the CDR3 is TGTGCCAGCTCACCGGATCTGGTCAAGAACACTGAAGCTTTCTTT.